A single sample gave rise to the 21 T cell receptor beta chains below, sequenced in a study of technical replicates of blood from a few donors. The protocol was immunoSEQ multiplex PCR, while the TCRdb copy is restricted to in-frame clones and leaves out a portion. The sample has around 80,000 clones, more than 90% seen once; the top ten hold over 0.2%. Sequenced sample: T cells isolated from PBMCs. These TCRs come from a human donor in good health.

Only one count was recorded for this clone. This sequence joins TRBV10-2 and TRBJ1-2; D not certain. CDR1 and CDR2 from the germline V gene are WSHSY and SAAADI. The CDR3 runs 16 residues. Trimming pared 2 bases from V and 3 bases from J, leaving 16 bases between. CDR3 DNA sequence: TGCGCCAGCAGTGAGCGTATAGTGCCTGTCTACTATGGCTACACCTTC. Protein: CASSERIVPVYYGYTF.

This chain connects TRBV11-2 to TRBJ2-2; D gene ambiguous. Trimming removed 8 bases from V and 0 bases from J, with 7 bases in between. Germline CDR1 reads SGHAT; CDR2 reads FQNNGV. The CDR3 has 13 amino acids. The CDR3 protein is CASYAANTGELFF. The CDR3, as DNA: TGTGCCAGCTATGCAGCGAACACCGGGGAGCTGTTTTTT.

This sequence joins TRBV7-8 and TRBJ2-1, with D perhaps matching TRBD1 (5 bases). V dropped 1 base and J dropped 10 bases, with 14 bases sitting between them. This CDR3 is built from 14 residues. The germline V gene has CDR1 SGHVS and CDR2 FQNEAQ. DNA of the CDR3: TGTGCCAGCAGCTTAGGGGCCAAGCCAGGGGAGCAGTTCTTC. This encodes CASSLGAKPGEQFF.

The V and J genes are TRBV5-1 and TRBJ1-2; D not certain. Germline V gene sequence: CDR1 SGHRS, CDR2 YFSETQ. The CDR3 extends over 14 amino acids. V lost 1 base and J lost 3, with 10 bases in between. This CDR3 reads CASSLPGIDYGYTF. CDR3 in DNA: TGCGCCAGCAGCTTGCCAGGCATCGACTATGGCTACACCTTC.

The rearrangement links TRBV5-6 to TRBJ2-2; D not certain. Between the trimmed V and J ends, which lost 4 bases and 6 bases, there was a span of 10 bases. CDR1 is SGHDT, CDR2 YYEEEE, per germline. The CDR3 length is 13 residues. Written as DNA, the CDR3 is TGTGCCAGCAGCCCCCACAATCCCGGGGAGCTGTTTTTT. Translating it yields CASSPHNPGELFF. Supplemented by reference TRBV5-6 and TRBJ2-2, the full variable domain reads DAGVTQSPTHLIKTRGQQVTLRCSPKSGHDTVSWYQQALGQGPQFIFQYYEEEERQRGNFPDRFSGHQFPNYSSELNVNALLLGDSALYLCASSPHNPGELFFGEGSRLTVL.

J is TRBJ2-5 and V is TRBV6-1; 13 bases are a match to TRBD2. Trimming at V came to 2 bases and at J to 1 base, leaving 7 bases not matched to a gene. CDR1 is MNHNS, CDR2 SASEGT, per germline. The CDR3 length is 18 residues. CDR3: CASSELDGLAGAQETQYF. For the CDR3, the DNA is TGTGCCAGCAGTGAACTTGACGGACTAGCGGGGGCCCAAGAGACCCAGTACTTC.

The chain couples TRBV4-1 to TRBJ1-2; 8 nucleotides line up with TRBD1. V lost 1 base, J lost 2 bases, and 3 bases stayed unmatched. The germline CDR1 and CDR2 sequences are MGHRA and YSYEKL. The CDR3 is 15 amino acids. CDR3 bases: TGCGCCAGCAGCCAAGGACAGGGGAACAACTATGGCTACACCTTC. It codes for CASSQGQGNNYGYTF.

The V gene is TRBV2, the J gene TRBJ2-7, with 10 positions matching TRBD1. V gave up 7 bases and J gave up 3 bases; unmatched junction bases: 9. CDR1 and CDR2 from the germline V gene are SNHLY and FYNNEI. This CDR3 spans 15 amino acids. The CDR3 region is CASMYSGTGVYEQYF. In nucleotides, the CDR3 is TGTGCCAGCATGTACTCCGGGACAGGGGTCTACGAGCAGTACTTC.

This clone was detected only once. The chain employs TRBV6-1 and TRBJ1-6, with 10 bases lining up with TRBD1. The germline CDR1 and CDR2 sequences are MNHNS and SASEGT. The CDR3 has 14 residues. The V gene end was trimmed by 11 bases and the J gene end by 10 bases; junction bases not matched to a gene: 11. The CDR3: CAVPGGQGWSPLHF. The CDR3 DNA is TGTGCCGTCCCAGGGGGACAGGGGTGGTCACCCCTCCACTTT.

The chain links TRBV11-3 to TRBJ2-1; 9 nucleotides line up with TRBD2. This CDR3 is 16 amino acids long. The germline gives CDR1 SGHNT, CDR2 YENEEA. Trimming took 8 bases from V and 0 from J; bases not matched to a gene: 8. CDR3 nucleotides: TGTGCCAGCCTCCCCAGCGGGGGGTCCTCCTACAATGAGCAGTTCTTC. Its protein is CASLPSGGSSYNEQFF.

The chain joins TRBV27 to TRBJ1-4, with TRBD1 matching over 8 bases. V lost 6 bases to trimming and J lost 4 bases; unmatched junction nucleotides: 10. CDR1 MNHEY and CDR2 SMNVEV come from the germline V gene (reference sequence). This CDR3 is 16 amino acids long. This chain's CDR3 is CASSQLGGQVNEKLFF. The CDR3, as DNA: TGTGCCAGCAGCCAACTGGGGGGACAGGTTAATGAAAAACTGTTTTTT.

This chain joins TRBV5-4 and TRBJ2-1; 8 positions agree with TRBD2. The V gene's germline CDR1 is SGHNT and CDR2 YYREEE (reference sequence). The CDR3 totals 16 residues. V trimming: 4 bases; J trimming: 6 bases; junction bases outside the gene matches: 12. In DNA, the CDR3 is TGTGCCAGCAGCGCTCAGGGACTAGTCAGGGGCAATGAGCAGTTCTTC. It yields the protein CASSAQGLVRGNEQFF.

The V and J genes are TRBV7-9 and TRBJ1-3; D not certain. The CDR3 has 14 residues. Germline V gene lookup returns CDR1 SEHNR and CDR2 FQNEAQ (reference sequence). V shed 5 bases and J shed 7 bases, with 15 bases lying between them. The CDR3 here is CASSPPGRGNTIYF. The DNA for the CDR3 is TGTGCCAGCAGCCCGCCCGGGAGAGGGAACACCATATATTTT.

The V gene is TRBV6-6, the J gene TRBJ1-4; tentatively, D is TRBD1 (6 bases). Trimming left V 6 bases short and J 7 bases short, with 21 bases between. Germline CDR1 reads MNHNY; CDR2 reads SVGAGI (reference sequence). The CDR3 totals 16 residues. The CDR3 loop is CASSPRGVDVFEKLFF. The CDR3 bases are TGTGCCAGCAGCCCCAGGGGTGTCGATGTTTTTGAAAAACTGTTTTTT.

This clone was picked up a small number of times. The V gene is TRBV10-1, the J gene TRBJ2-7; TRBD1 is a possible D gene (6 bases). CDR3 size: 16 residues. From germline, CDR1 is WNHNN and CDR2 SYGVQD (reference sequence). The V gene lost 5 bases and the J gene lost 4 bases, with 21 bases spanning the gap. CDR3 sequence: CASSSGTQGSWYEQYF. CDR3 sequence (DNA): TGCGCCAGCAGTTCCGGGACACAAGGGTCCTGGTACGAGCAGTACTTC.

The genes are TRBV29-1 and TRBJ2-5, with D unresolved. This CDR3 spans 11 amino acids. Germline CDR1 and CDR2: SQVTM and ANQGSEA. Trimming took off 7 bases at V and 5 bases at J, with 11 bases between the two ends. In DNA form, the CDR3 reads TGCAGCGGACAAAAAGAGGAGACCCAGTACTTC. Residues: CSGQKEETQYF.

The CDR3 region is CASSRQGASREQYF. For the CDR3, the DNA is TGTGCCAGCAGCCGACAGGGGGCATCTCGCGAGCAGTACTTC. V and J are TRBV7-2 and TRBJ2-7, with TRBD1 identical over 10 bases. Germline trimming cut 5 bases from V and 6 bases from J; bases unmatched to any gene: 7. Germline V lookup: CDR1 SGHTA, CDR2 FQGNSA. The CDR3 has 14 amino acids.

This clone was detected once. V is TRBV13 and J is TRBJ2-1; 13 positions match TRBD2. Looked up from germline, CDR1 is PRHDT and CDR2 is FYEKMQ (reference sequence). CDR3 length: 15 residues. Losses at the gene ends were 5 bases for V and 10 bases for J; bases not matched to a gene: 8. DNA of the CDR3: TGTGCCAGCAGCCGGACTAGCGGGGGATCCCCAGAGCAGTTCTTC. Translating it yields CASSRTSGGSPEQFF.

CDR3: CASSPWSVTEAFF. CDR3 DNA sequence: TGTGCCAGCAGCCCCTGGAGCGTCACTGAAGCTTTCTTT. The J gene is TRBJ1-1, the V gene TRBV7-3; no clear D gene. The CDR3 sequence is 13 residues long. In germline, CDR1 is SGHTA, CDR2 FQGTGA. Trimming shortened V by 5 bases and J by 4 bases, and 11 bases separated the two germline ends.

The rearrangement joins TRBV5-1 to TRBJ2-2, with TRBD2 matching over 13 bases. The length of the CDR3 is 17 residues. Germline V gene data show CDR1 as SGHRS and CDR2 as YFSETQ. V lost 4 bases to trimming and J lost 5 bases; unmatched junction nucleotides: 8. The CDR3 is CASSPGTSGVTTGELFF. DNA of the CDR3: TGCGCCAGCAGCCCCGGGACTAGCGGGGTAACGACCGGGGAGCTGTTTTTT.

The rearrangement joins TRBV4-1 to TRBJ2-7; TRBD1 matches at 7 bases. The V gene's germline CDR1 is MGHRA and CDR2 YSYEKL. V lost 1 base to trimming and J lost 6 bases; unmatched junction nucleotides: 12. This CDR3 comprises 16 residues. CDR3 in amino acids: CASSQVGGESATEQYF. The CDR3 region has the DNA TGCGCCAGCAGCCAAGTAGGGGGCGAGAGTGCGACCGAGCAGTACTTC.